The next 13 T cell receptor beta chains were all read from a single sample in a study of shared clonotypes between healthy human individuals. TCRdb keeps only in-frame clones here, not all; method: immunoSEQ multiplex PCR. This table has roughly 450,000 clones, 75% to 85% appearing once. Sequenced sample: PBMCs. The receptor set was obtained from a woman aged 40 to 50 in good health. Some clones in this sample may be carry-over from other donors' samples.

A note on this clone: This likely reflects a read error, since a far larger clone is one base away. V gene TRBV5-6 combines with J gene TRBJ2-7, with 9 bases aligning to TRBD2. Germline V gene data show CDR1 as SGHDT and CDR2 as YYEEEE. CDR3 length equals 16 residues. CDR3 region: CAGSWGTGTSFSEQYF. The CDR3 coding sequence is TGTGCCGGCAGCTGGGGGACCGGGACTAGCTTTTCCGAGCAGTACTTC.

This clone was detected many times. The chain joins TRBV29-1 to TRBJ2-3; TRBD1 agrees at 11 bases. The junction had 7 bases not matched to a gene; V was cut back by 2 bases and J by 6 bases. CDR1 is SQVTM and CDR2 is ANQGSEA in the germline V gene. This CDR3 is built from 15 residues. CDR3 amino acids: CSVERGTGGSDTQYF. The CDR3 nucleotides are TGCAGCGTTGAAAGGGGGACAGGGGGTTCGGATACGCAGTATTTT.

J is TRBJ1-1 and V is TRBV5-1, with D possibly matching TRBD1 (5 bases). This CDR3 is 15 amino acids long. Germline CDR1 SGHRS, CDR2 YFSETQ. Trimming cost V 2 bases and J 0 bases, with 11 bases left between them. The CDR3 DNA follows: TGCGCCAGCAGCTTTGGGCAGGGTATGAACACTGAAGCTTTCTTT. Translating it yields CASSFGQGMNTEAFF.

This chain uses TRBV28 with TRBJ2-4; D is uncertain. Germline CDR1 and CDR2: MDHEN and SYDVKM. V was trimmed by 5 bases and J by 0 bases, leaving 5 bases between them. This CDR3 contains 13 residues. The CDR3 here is CASSPVAKNIQYF. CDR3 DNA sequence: TGTGCCAGCAGTCCAGTAGCCAAAAACATTCAGTACTTC.

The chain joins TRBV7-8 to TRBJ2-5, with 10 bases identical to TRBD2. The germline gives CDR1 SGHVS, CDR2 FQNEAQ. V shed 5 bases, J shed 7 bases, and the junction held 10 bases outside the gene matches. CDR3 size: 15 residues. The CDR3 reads CASSKAGGPSWTQYF. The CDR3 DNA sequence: TGTGCCAGCAGCAAAGCGGGAGGGCCCTCGTGGACCCAGTACTTC.

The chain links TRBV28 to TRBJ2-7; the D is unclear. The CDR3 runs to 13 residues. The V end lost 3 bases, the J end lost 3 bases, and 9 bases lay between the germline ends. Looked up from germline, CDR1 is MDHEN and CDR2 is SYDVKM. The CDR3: CASSLGIVYEQYF. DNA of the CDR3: TGTGCCAGCAGTTTGGGGATAGTCTACGAGCAGTACTTC.

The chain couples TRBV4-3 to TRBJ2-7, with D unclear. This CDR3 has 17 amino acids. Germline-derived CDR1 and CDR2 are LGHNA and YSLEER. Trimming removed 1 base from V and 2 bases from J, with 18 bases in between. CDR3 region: CASSQVFAGSAAYEQYF. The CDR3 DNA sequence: TGCGCCAGCAGCCAAGTTTTCGCCGGGTCTGCGGCCTACGAGCAGTACTTC.

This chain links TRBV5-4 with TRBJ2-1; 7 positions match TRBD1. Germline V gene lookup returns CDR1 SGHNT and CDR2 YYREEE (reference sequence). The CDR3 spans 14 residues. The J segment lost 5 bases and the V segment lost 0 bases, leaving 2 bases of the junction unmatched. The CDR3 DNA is TGTGCCAGCAGCTTGGGGGACAGAAACAATGAGCAGTTCTTC. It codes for CASSLGDRNNEQFF.

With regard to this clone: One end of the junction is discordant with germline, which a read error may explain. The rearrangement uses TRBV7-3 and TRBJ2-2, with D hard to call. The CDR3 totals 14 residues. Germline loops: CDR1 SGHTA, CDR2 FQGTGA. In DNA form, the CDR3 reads TGTGCCAGCAGCCCTAACGGGCTCACCCGGGAGCTGTTTTTT. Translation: CASSPNGLTRELFF. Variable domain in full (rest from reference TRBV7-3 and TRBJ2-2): GAGVSQTPSNKVTEKGKYVELRCDPISGHTALYWYRQSLGQGPEFLIYFQGTGAADDSGLPNDRFFAVRPEGSVSTLKIQRTERGDSAVYLCASSPNGLTRELFFGEGSRLTVL.

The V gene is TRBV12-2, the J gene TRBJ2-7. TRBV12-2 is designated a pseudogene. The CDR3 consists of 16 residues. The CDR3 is CASRLRRRAGDHEQYF. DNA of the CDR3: TGTGCAAGTCGCTTAAGGAGGAGGGCAGGGGACCACGAGCAGTACTTC.

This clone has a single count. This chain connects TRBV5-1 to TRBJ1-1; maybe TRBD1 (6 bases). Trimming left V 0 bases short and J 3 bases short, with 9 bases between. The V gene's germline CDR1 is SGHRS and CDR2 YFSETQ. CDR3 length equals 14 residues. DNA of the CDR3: TGCGCCAGCAGCTTGGAAGGGGGACACACTGAAGCTTTCTTT. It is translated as CASSLEGGHTEAFF.

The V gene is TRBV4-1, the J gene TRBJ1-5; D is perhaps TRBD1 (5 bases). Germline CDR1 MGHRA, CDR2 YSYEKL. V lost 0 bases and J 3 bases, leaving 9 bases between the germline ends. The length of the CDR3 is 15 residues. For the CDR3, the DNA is TGCGCCAGCAGCCAAGATTGGGGGTACAATCAGCCCCAGCATTTT. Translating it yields CASSQDWGYNQPQHF.

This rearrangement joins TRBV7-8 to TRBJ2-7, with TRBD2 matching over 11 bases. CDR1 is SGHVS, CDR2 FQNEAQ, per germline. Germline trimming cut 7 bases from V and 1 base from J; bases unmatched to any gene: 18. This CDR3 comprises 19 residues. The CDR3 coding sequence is TGTGCCAGCACCACTACCATGGATCTAGCGGGAGGCGCGTCCTACGAGCAGTACTTC. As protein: CASTTTMDLAGGASYEQYF.